Listed below are T cell receptor beta chains from one sample, sequenced in a study of T-cell reconstitution after alpha-beta-depleted transplantation in children. MiXCR, run by TCRdb on the PCR reads, gives a single entry per CDR3 protein. The data hold around 200,000 distinct CDR3 sequences, with approximately 7% observed a single time. Source: PBMCs from the stem cell graft donor, taken from the stem cell graft. All receptors derive from a human donor who donated a stem cell graft to a child with Wiskott-Aldrich syndrome. CDR3s include the opening cysteine and the closing phenylalanine or tryptophan. The D gene is left open where the match is weak. A clone size is listed for some rows: how often the clone was seen (once, few, many), or a class if it is expanded.

>few|TRBV24-1|TRBD1|TRBJ1-1
CATSDEGASTEAFF
TGTGCCACCAGTGACGAGGGGGCGAGCACTGAAGCTTTCTTT
>many|TRBV25-1|NA|TRBJ2-1
CASLITKTDNEQFF
TGTGCCAGCCTGATCACGAAAACGGACAATGAGCAGTTCTTC
>few|TRBV20-1|NA|TRBJ1-2
CSANGRTNYGYTF
TGCAGTGCTAATGGCCGGACTAACTATGGCTACACCTTC
>once|TRBV2|NA|TRBJ2-1
CASSDWMSRNEQFF
TGTGCCAGCAGTGATTGGATGAGTCGCAATGAGCAGTTCTTC
>few|TRBV6-5|NA|TRBJ2-2
CASSYFPTDTGELFF
TGTGCCAGCAGTTACTTCCCGACGGACACCGGGGAGCTGTTTTTT
>NA|TRBV20-1|TRBD2|TRBJ2-1
CSASRTSLRNNEQFF
TGCAGTGCTTCTAGGACTAGCCTCCGGAACAATGAGCAGTTCTTC
>NA|TRBV11-1|NA|TRBJ1-1
CASSTNTEAFF
TGTGCCAGCAGCACAAACACTGAAGCTTTCTTT
>many|TRBV6-5|NA|TRBJ2-3
CASSYGVRSTDTQYF
TGTGCCAGCAGTTACGGGGTCAGGAGCACAGATACGCAGTATTTT
>many|TRBV11-3|TRBD1|TRBJ2-1
CASRLGDRRIVRSNEQFF
TGTGCCAGCAGATTAGGGGACAGGCGTATAGTACGGTCCAATGAGCAGTTCTTC
>few|TRBV20-1|TRBD1|TRBJ2-7
CSATPYRDRETYEQYF
TGCAGTGCCACTCCCTACCGGGACAGAGAGACCTACGAGCAGTACTTC
>NA|TRBV7-8|TRBD1|TRBJ1-5
CASSSRTGSGMGNQPQHF
TGTGCCAGCAGCTCGCGGACAGGTTCCGGAATGGGCAATCAGCCCCAGCATTTT
>NA|TRBV19|NA|TRBJ1-1
CASTTGAGQTNTEAFF
TGTGCCAGCACCACTGGGGCTGGACAGACGAACACTGAAGCTTTCTTT
>many|TRBV12-3/TRBV12-4|TRBD1|TRBJ1-2
CASSAQGRGDYGYTF
TGTGCCAGCAGTGCACAGGGGAGAGGCGACTATGGCTACACCTTC
>many|TRBV20-1|NA|TRBJ1-1
CSAGKRGRNEAFF
TGCAGTGCTGGGAAGCGGGGGCGGAATGAAGCTTTCTTT
>many|TRBV5-1|NA|TRBJ2-7
CASSLEGDEQYF
TGTGCCAGCAGCTTAGAGGGGGATGAGCAGTACTTC
>few|TRBV9|TRBD2|TRBJ2-5
CASSVGLAGVGQETQYF
TGTGCCAGCAGCGTAGGGTTAGCGGGAGTAGGCCAAGAGACCCAGTACTTC
>NA|TRBV7-6|TRBD2|TRBJ2-1
CASSYFLAGVHNEQFF
TGTGCCAGCAGCTATTTTCTAGCGGGAGTCCACAATGAGCAGTTCTTC
>many|TRBV9|NA|TRBJ2-2
CASSPKPSTGELFF
TGTGCCAGCAGCCCAAAACCGTCCACCGGGGAGCTGTTTTTT
>many|TRBV6-4|NA|TRBJ1-6
CASSSNQGANSPLHF
TGTGCCAGCAGTTCCAATCAGGGAGCTAATTCACCCCTCCACTTT
>few|TRBV19|NA|TRBJ2-5
CASRTLGAETQYF
TGTGCCAGTAGGACCCTCGGCGCGGAGACCCAGTACTTC
>NA|TRBV7-9|NA|TRBJ2-1
CASSGGRSYNEQFF
TGTGCCAGCAGCGGGGGGAGGTCCTACAATGAGCAGTTCTTC
>many|TRBV7-2|NA|TRBJ1-2
CASSLARQNYGYTF
TGTGCCAGCAGCTTAGCTCGACAGAACTATGGCTACACCTTC
>few|TRBV12-3/TRBV12-4|NA|TRBJ1-2
CASSPTRGNYGYTF
TGTGCCAGCAGCCCTACTCGCGGGAACTATGGCTACACCTTC
>NA|TRBV20-1|TRBD2|TRBJ2-3
CSANPTSVPTYADTQYF
TGCAGTGCAAATCCGACTAGCGTCCCGACGTACGCAGATACGCAGTATTTT
>many|TRBV6-5|NA|TRBJ2-3
CASSYSTFSTPREYF
TGTGCCAGCAGTTACTCGACTTTTTCGACCCCTCGGGAGTATTTT
>many|TRBV5-1|NA|TRBJ2-1
CASSLISFSSYNEQFF
TGCGCCAGCAGCTTGATCAGTTTCAGCTCCTACAATGAGCAGTTCTTC
>many|TRBV5-1|TRBD2|TRBJ2-5
CASRPGTSEETQYF
TGCGCCAGCAGGCCGGGGACTAGCGAAGAGACCCAGTACTTC
>many|TRBV12-3/TRBV12-4|NA|TRBJ2-1
CASRVRDQRYKNNEQFF
TGTGCCAGCAGAGTAAGGGACCAGCGTTACAAAAACAATGAGCAGTTCTTC
>many|TRBV7-2|NA|TRBJ1-5
CASSRDFGPNQPQHF
TGTGCCAGCAGCCGCGATTTTGGTCCCAATCAGCCCCAGCATTTT
>few|TRBV24-1|NA|TRBJ2-2
CATSDTTKLRPGELFF
TGTGCCACCAGTGATACGACTAAATTAAGACCCGGGGAGCTGTTTTTT
>many|TRBV4-3|TRBD1|TRBJ1-6
CASSQGALGAGGNSPLHF
TGCGCCAGCAGCCAAGGTGCACTTGGGGCAGGGGGTAATTCACCCCTCCACTTT
>many|TRBV20-1|NA|TRBJ1-1
CSARDRTVNTEAFF
TGCAGTGCTAGAGATAGGACGGTGAACACTGAAGCTTTCTTT
>NA|TRBV14|NA|TRBJ2-2
CASSHSPGNTGELFF
TGTGCCAGCAGCCATTCACCAGGGAACACCGGGGAGCTGTTTTTT
>many|TRBV6-1|TRBD1|TRBJ2-2
CAIGQGRELFF
TGTGCCATCGGACAGGGGCGGGAGCTGTTTTTT
>many|TRBV12-3/TRBV12-4|NA|TRBJ2-1
CASSPAPGLRDEQFF
TGTGCCAGCAGCCCAGCCCCGGGACTTAGGGATGAGCAGTTCTTC
>many|TRBV6-6|NA|TRBJ1-1
CASARDTEAFF
TGTGCCAGCGCGAGAGACACTGAAGCTTTCTTT
>few|TRBV4-3|TRBD2|TRBJ2-6
CASSQDLSRWGGSGANVLTF
TGCGCCAGCAGCCAAGATCTTTCGCGCTGGGGGGGGTCTGGGGCCAACGTCCTGACTTTC
>many|TRBV20-1|TRBD2|TRBJ2-1
CSEGGGGGATYNEQFF
TGCAGTGAAGGGGGCGGCGGGGGGGCCACCTACAATGAGCAGTTCTTC
>many|TRBV12-3/TRBV12-4|NA|TRBJ1-5
CASTIRGGGQPQHF
TGTGCCAGCACTATCAGGGGTGGGGGTCAGCCCCAGCATTTT
>many|TRBV5-1|TRBD2|TRBJ2-1
CASSLARGGNEQFF
TGCGCCAGCAGCTTGGCGCGGGGGGGAAATGAGCAGTTCTTC
>many|TRBV20-1|NA|TRBJ2-1
CSARGYGNHYNEQFF
TGCAGTGCTAGAGGGTACGGAAACCACTACAATGAGCAGTTCTTC
>many|TRBV6-5|NA|TRBJ1-5
CASYESRDTDQPQHF
TGTGCCAGTTACGAAAGCCGGGACACAGATCAGCCCCAGCATTTT
>many|TRBV12-3/TRBV12-4|NA|TRBJ1-2
CASSPQEGGFYGYTF
TGTGCCAGCAGCCCCCAGGAGGGAGGGTTCTATGGCTACACCTTC
>many|TRBV4-3|NA|TRBJ2-3
CASSPAGGMDTQYF
TGCGCCAGCAGTCCGGCGGGCGGTATGGATACGCAGTATTTT
>many|TRBV29-1|TRBD1|TRBJ1-5
CSVGQGDQPQHF
TGCAGCGTCGGACAGGGCGATCAGCCCCAGCATTTT